This T cell receptor (beta chain) was observed in a study of CD8 T cells in Susac syndrome. Sequencing of TCR beta was performed on blood CD8+ T cells and on blood CD4+ T cells. Random hexamers were used to reverse transcribe the RNA input (roughly 0.5 to 1 ug). Coverage of TCR beta CDR3 amplification by immunoSEQ multiplex PCR extended to 54 Vbeta and 13 Jbeta. TCRdb re-called the immunoSEQ multiplex PCR reads through MiXCR, storing one row per CDR3 protein. Counted here are 200,000 or so distinct CDR3 sequences, roughly 94% occurring once; the ten biggest clones make up around 0.16%. A note on this clonotype: Its antigen is still unknown.

Study outcomes and limitations: TEMRA cells and active patients showed peak Susac CD8+ clonal expansion. Total CD8+ and CD8+ TEMRA repertoires contained approximately 16 and five Susac-specific public clones, respectively.

V was trimmed by 4 bases and J by 5 bases, leaving 19 bases between them. The germline gives CDR1 KGHDR, CDR2 SFDVKD. The CDR3 has 16 amino acids. This chain links TRBV24-1 with TRBJ2-5; D is ambiguous. Specimen: CD8+ T cells from PBMCs. The sequence derives from a human donor with Susac syndrome. The CDR3 DNA is TGTGCCACCAGTGACCAACAATCCTATCCGGAGGAGACCCAGTACTTC. This encodes CATSDQQSYPEETQYF.